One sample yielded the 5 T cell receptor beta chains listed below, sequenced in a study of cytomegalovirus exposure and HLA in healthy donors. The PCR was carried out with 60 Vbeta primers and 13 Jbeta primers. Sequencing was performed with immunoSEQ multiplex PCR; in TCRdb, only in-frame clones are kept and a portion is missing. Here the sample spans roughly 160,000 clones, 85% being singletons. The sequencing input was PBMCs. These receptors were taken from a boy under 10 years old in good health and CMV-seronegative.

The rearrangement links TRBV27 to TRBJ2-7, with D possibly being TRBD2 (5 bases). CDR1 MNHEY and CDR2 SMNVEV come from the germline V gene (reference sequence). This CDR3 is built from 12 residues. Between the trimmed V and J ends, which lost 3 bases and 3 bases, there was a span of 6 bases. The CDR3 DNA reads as TGTGCCAGCAGTTTGCGGGTCTACGAGCAGTACGTC. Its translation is CASSLRVYEQYV.

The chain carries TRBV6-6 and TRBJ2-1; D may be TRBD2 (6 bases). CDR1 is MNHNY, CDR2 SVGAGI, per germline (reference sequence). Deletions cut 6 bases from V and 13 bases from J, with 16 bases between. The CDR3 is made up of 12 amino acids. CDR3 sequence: CASSKRVEGQFF. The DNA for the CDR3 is TGTGCCAGCAGCAAAAGGGTGGAGGGTCAGTTCTTC.

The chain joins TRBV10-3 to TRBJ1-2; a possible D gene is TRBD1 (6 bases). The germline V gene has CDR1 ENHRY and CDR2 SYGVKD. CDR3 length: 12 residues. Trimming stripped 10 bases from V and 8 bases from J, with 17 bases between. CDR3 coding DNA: TGTGCCACCACGGGGGGCGAACACGGCTACACCTTC. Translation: CATTGGEHGYTF.

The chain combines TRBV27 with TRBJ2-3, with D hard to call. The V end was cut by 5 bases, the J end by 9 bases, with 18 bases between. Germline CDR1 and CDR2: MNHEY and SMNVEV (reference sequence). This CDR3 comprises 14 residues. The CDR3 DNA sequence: TGTGCCAGCAGTACAAGCGCGGCCCCTGGGACGCAGTATTTT. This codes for CASSTSAAPGTQYF.

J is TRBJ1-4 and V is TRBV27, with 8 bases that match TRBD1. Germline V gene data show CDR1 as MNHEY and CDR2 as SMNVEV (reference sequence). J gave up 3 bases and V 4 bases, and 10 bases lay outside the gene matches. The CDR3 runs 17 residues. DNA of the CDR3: TGTGCCAGCAGTTCCCCGACAGGGGATGTAGCTAATGAAAAACTGTTTTTT. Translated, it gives CASSSPTGDVANEKLFF.